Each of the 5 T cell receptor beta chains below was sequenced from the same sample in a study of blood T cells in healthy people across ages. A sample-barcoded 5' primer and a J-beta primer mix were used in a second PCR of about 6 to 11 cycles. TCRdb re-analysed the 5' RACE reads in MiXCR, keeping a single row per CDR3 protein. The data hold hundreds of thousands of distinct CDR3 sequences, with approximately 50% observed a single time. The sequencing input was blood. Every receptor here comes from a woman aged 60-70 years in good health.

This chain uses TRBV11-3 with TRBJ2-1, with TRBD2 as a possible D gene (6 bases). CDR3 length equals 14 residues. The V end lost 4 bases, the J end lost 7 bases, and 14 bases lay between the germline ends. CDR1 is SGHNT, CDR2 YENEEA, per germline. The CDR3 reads CASSSWGEANEQFF. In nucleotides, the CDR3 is TGTGCCAGCAGCTCCTGGGGGGAGGCGAATGAGCAGTTCTTC.

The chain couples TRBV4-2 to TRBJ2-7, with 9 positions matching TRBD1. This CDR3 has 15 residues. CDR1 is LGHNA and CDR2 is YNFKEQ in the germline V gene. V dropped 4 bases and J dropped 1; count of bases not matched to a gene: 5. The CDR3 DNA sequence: TGTGCCAGCAGCCTAGACAGGGGGAGGTCCTACGAGCAGTACTTC. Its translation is CASSLDRGRSYEQYF.

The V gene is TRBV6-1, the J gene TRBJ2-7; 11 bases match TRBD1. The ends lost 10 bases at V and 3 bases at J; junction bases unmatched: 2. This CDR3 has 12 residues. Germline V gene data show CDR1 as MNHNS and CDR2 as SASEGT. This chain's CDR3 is CATGQGVYEQYF. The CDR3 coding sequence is TGTGCCACGGGACAGGGGGTCTACGAGCAGTACTTC.

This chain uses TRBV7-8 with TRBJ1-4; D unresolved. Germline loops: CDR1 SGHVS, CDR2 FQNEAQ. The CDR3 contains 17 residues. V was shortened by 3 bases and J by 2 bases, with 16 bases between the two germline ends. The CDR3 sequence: CASSFRSGKRTNEKLFF. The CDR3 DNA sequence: TGTGCCAGCAGCTTCCGCAGCGGAAAGCGGACTAATGAAAAACTGTTTTTT.

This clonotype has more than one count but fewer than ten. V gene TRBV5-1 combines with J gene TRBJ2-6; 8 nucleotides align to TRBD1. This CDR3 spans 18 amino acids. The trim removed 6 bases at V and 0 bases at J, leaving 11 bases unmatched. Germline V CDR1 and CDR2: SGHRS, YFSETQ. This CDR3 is CASNSGTGPTSGANVLTF. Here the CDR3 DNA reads TGCGCCAGCAATTCTGGGACAGGTCCTACCTCTGGGGCCAACGTCCTGACTTTC.